Shown below are 32 T cell receptor beta chains from a single sample sequenced in a study of cytomegalovirus exposure and HLA in healthy donors. PCR was performed using 60 Vbeta and 13 Jbeta primers. Produced via immunoSEQ multiplex PCR; TCRdb's table is partial and in-frame only. Of around 120,000 clones detected, 65% to 90% appear once; the ten largest clones hold around 4%. The sequenced sample was PBMCs. All receptors derive from a woman under 40 in good health and CMV-seronegative.

This chain joins TRBV19 and TRBJ1-4; 7 bases line up with TRBD1. In germline, CDR1 is LNHDA, CDR2 SQIVND (reference sequence). The CDR3 totals 14 residues. J lost 8 bases, V lost 4 bases, and 7 bases had no gene match. The CDR3 sequence: CASSREQGREKLFF. CDR3 nucleotide sequence: TGTGCCAGTAGTAGAGAACAGGGGCGCGAAAAACTGTTTTTT.

The V and J genes are TRBV6-1 and TRBJ2-3; 10 nucleotides agree with TRBD1. Losses at the gene ends were 4 bases for V and 0 bases for J; bases not matched to a gene: 7. CDR3 length equals 17 residues. The V gene's germline CDR1 is MNHNS and CDR2 SASEGT. CDR3 coding DNA: TGTGCCAGCAGTGGGCCGACAGGGGGCCTTAGCACAGATACGCAGTATTTT. It codes for CASSGPTGGLSTDTQYF.

The CDR3 is CASSVGTSGNEQYF. The DNA of the CDR3 is TGTGCCAGCAGCGTGGGGACTAGTGGTAACGAGCAGTACTTC. The genes are TRBV9 and TRBJ2-7; 8 nucleotides agree with TRBD2. Germline V gene lookup returns CDR1 SGDLS and CDR2 YYNGEE. V lost 2 bases and J lost 5; bases outside the gene matches: 6. The CDR3 has 14 amino acids. Full variable domain (remainder filled in from reference TRBV9 and TRBJ2-7): DSGVTQTPKHLITATGQRVTLRCSPRSGDLSVYWYQQSLDQGLQFLIQYYNGEERAKGNILERFSAQQFPDLHSELNLSSLELGDSALYFCASSVGTSGNEQYFGPGTRLTVT.

The chain joins TRBV12-5 to TRBJ2-2; 9 bases align to TRBD2. Trimming cost V 3 bases and J 4 bases; bases outside gene matches: 6. Germline CDR1 LGHNT, CDR2 FRNRAP. This CDR3 region has 16 residues. CDR3 coding DNA: TGTGCTAGTGGTTTTCTGGCGGGAGGGGGCACCGGGGAGCTGTTTTTT. It specifies CASGFLAGGGTGELFF.

This sequence joins TRBV6-7 and TRBJ2-7; D perhaps matches TRBD1 (6 bases). TRBV6-7 is recorded as an ORF, its role being uncertain. The CDR3 is 16 amino acids. V lost 0 bases to trimming and J lost 6 bases, with 18 bases between them. The DNA for the CDR3 is TGTGCCAGCAGTTACTCTCGTGTAGGGGGAAGAGGCGAGCAGTACTTC. Protein sequence: CASSYSRVGGRGEQYF.

The chain joins TRBV5-1 to TRBJ2-5; perhaps TRBD2 as D (6 bases). CDR1 and CDR2 (germline): SGHRS, YFSETQ. The CDR3 spans 15 residues. Trimming left V 4 bases short and J 3 bases short, with 16 bases between. CDR3 protein: CASSPNQGLEETQYF. The DNA of the CDR3 is TGCGCCAGCAGCCCAAACCAGGGACTCGAAGAGACCCAGTACTTC.

This sequence joins TRBV5-4 and TRBJ2-5; 7 bases line up with TRBD2. Germline V lookup: CDR1 SGHNT, CDR2 YYREEE (reference sequence). The length of the CDR3 is 15 residues. The ends lost 5 bases at V and 1 base at J; junction bases unmatched: 8. As DNA, the CDR3 is TGTGCCAGCAGGTCGAGGGGAGGGCCCCAAGAGACCCAGTACTTC. This sequence encodes CASRSRGGPQETQYF.

The chain couples TRBV27 to TRBJ1-5, with TRBD1 matching 8 bases. This CDR3 spans 16 amino acids. Germline assignment: CDR1 MNHEY and CDR2 SMNVEV (reference sequence). V gave up 8 bases and J gave up 2 bases; unmatched junction bases: 11. The CDR3, as DNA: TGTGCCAGCTCCCCGGGGGCAGGGGGCGGCAATCAGCCCCAGCATTTT. Its translation: CASSPGAGGGNQPQHF.

This clone has more than one count but fewer than ten. CDR3 in DNA: TGCGCCAGCAGCTTGAGTAGCGCCAGACGGGATACGCAGTATTTT. It is translated as CASSLSSARRDTQYF. The gene calls are TRBV5-1 and TRBJ2-3, with D possibly being TRBD2 (5 bases). With 1 base removed from V and 6 bases from J, the gap between germline ends came to 15 bases. The germline gives CDR1 SGHRS, CDR2 YFSETQ. CDR3 length: 15 residues.

The rearrangement uses TRBV28 and TRBJ2-5; possible D gene TRBD1, 7 bases. Germline V CDR1 and CDR2: MDHEN, SYDVKM. The length of the CDR3 is 12 residues. Trimming left V 6 bases short and J 5 bases short, with 10 bases between. CDR3 bases: TGTGCCAGCAGACCAGGGGGGGAGACCCAGTACTTC. Translated, it gives CASRPGGETQYF.

This chain joins TRBV6-1 and TRBJ1-6; maybe TRBD1 (5 bases). This CDR3 contains 14 residues. Germline V gene lookup returns CDR1 MNHNS and CDR2 SASEGT. The V and J ends lost 1 base and 6 bases respectively, with 7 bases between them. The CDR3 DNA follows: TGTGCCAGCAGTGAAGGGGGCGGTAATTCACCCCTCCACTTT. Its protein product is CASSEGGGNSPLHF.

J is TRBJ2-7 and V is TRBV19, with unresolved D. Trimming left V 3 bases short and J 0 bases short, with 9 bases between. The CDR3 is made up of 14 amino acids. Germline CDR1 LNHDA, CDR2 SQIVND (reference sequence). This CDR3 reads CASSIRRSSYEQYF. CDR3 bases: TGTGCCAGTAGTATTAGGAGAAGCTCCTACGAGCAGTACTTC.

This clone was recorded only once. The V and J genes are TRBV6-1 and TRBJ2-1, with 12 bases lining up with TRBD2. Germline V gene data show CDR1 as MNHNS and CDR2 as SASEGT. V trimming: 7 bases; J trimming: 9 bases; junction bases outside the gene matches: 10. The CDR3 runs 15 residues. Here the CDR3 reads CASTWGASGRGEQFF. In DNA, the CDR3 is TGTGCCAGCACCTGGGGGGCTAGCGGGAGGGGTGAGCAGTTCTTC.

This chain joins TRBV5-1 and TRBJ2-5; D is possibly TRBD1 (6 bases). Trimming cost V 0 bases and J 4 bases, with 13 bases left between them. The CDR3 spans 15 residues. Germline-derived CDR1 and CDR2 are SGHRS and YFSETQ. CDR3 sequence reads: CASSLVGALAETQYF. The CDR3 bases are TGCGCCAGCAGCTTGGTGGGGGCTCTAGCAGAGACCCAGTACTTC. Full variable domain (missing parts from reference TRBV5-1 and TRBJ2-5): KAGVTQTPRYLIKTRGQQVTLSCSPISGHRSVSWYQQTPGQGLQFLFEYFSETQRNKGNFPGRFSGRQFSNSRSEMNVSTLELGDSALYLCASSLVGALAETQYFGPGTRLLVL.

This sequence joins TRBV28 and TRBJ2-7; TRBD2 might be the D (6 bases). The CDR3 sequence is 14 residues long. Germline V gene sequence: CDR1 MDHEN, CDR2 SYDVKM. Trimming removed 1 base at V and 3 bases at J, with 10 bases between. CDR3: CASSLSSADYEQYF. CDR3 bases: TGTGCCAGCAGTTTATCTAGCGCGGACTACGAGCAGTACTTC.

In nucleotides, the CDR3 is TGTGCCAGCAGCGGGGCCTACAATGAGCAGTTCTTC. Translation: CASSGAYNEQFF. V usage is TRBV25-1 and J usage is TRBJ2-1, with a weak D call TRBD2 (5 bases). The CDR3 covers 12 residues. V was cut by 6 bases and J by 2 bases, with 5 bases left in between. Germline CDR1 is MGHDK and CDR2 is SYGVNS.

The table lists this clone with a count of one. The chain combines TRBV19 with TRBJ2-7; TRBD2 aligns across 8 bases. Germline CDR1 and CDR2: LNHDA and SQIVND (reference sequence). V shed 3 bases and J 6 bases; nucleotides not matched to a gene: 13. The CDR3 runs 16 residues. This chain's CDR3 is CASSIRAGDFLSEQYF. In DNA, the CDR3 is TGTGCCAGTAGTATCCGAGCGGGAGACTTTCTGAGCGAGCAGTACTTC.

CDR3 coding DNA: TGTGCCAGCAGCCCTCGGACTAGCCTGCTGACGCCAGACAATGAGCAGTTCTTC. Protein product: CASSPRTSLLTPDNEQFF. The chain joins TRBV13 to TRBJ2-1; 8 nucleotides agree with TRBD2. This CDR3 region has 18 residues. J lost 5 bases, V lost 5 bases, and 17 bases had no gene match. The germline CDR1 and CDR2 sequences are PRHDT and FYEKMQ (reference sequence).

The chain employs TRBV27 and TRBJ2-6, with D tentatively TRBD2 (5 bases). This CDR3 is built from 16 residues. The V gene's germline CDR1 is MNHEY and CDR2 SMNVEV (reference sequence). Trimming cost V 4 bases and J 1 base, with 11 bases left between them. Here the CDR3 reads CASSSPLASGANVLTF. CDR3 in DNA: TGTGCCAGCAGTTCCCCTCTAGCTTCTGGGGCCAACGTCCTGACTTTC. Variable domain in full (rest from reference TRBV27 and TRBJ2-6): EAQVTQNPRYLITVTGKKLTVTCSQNMNHEYMSWYRQDPGLGLRQIYYSMNVEVTDKGDVPEGYKVSRKEKRNFPLILESPSPNQTSLYFCASSSPLASGANVLTFGAGSRLTVL.

The V gene is TRBV7-9, the J gene TRBJ2-6; weak D call: TRBD1 (5 bases). V lost 2 bases and J 3 bases, leaving 11 bases between the germline ends. The CDR3 length is 16 residues. Germline values: CDR1 SEHNR, CDR2 FQNEAQ (reference sequence). CDR3: CASSLLGASGANVLTF. As DNA, the CDR3 is TGTGCCAGCAGCTTACTAGGGGCAAGTGGGGCCAACGTCCTGACTTTC. Using reference TRBV7-9 and TRBJ2-6 for the parts outside the CDR3, the full variable domain is DTGVSQNPRHKITKRGQNVTFRCDPISEHNRLYWYRQTLGQGPEFLTYFQNEAQLEKSRLLSDRFSAERPKGSFSTLEIQRTEQGDSAMYLCASSLLGASGANVLTFGAGSRLTVL.

The count of this clone is one. V and J are TRBV5-1 and TRBJ2-5; perhaps TRBD2 as D (6 bases). The V gene's germline CDR1 is SGHRS and CDR2 YFSETQ. Trimming left V 3 bases short and J 1 base short, with 10 bases between. CDR3 length: 14 amino acids. The CDR3 bases are TGCGCCAGCAGCTCCGGGACTTCCCAAGAGACCCAGTACTTC. Translation gives CASSSGTSQETQYF.

This clone was seen more than once but under ten times. This chain uses TRBV6-5 with TRBJ1-1; D perhaps matches TRBD1 (5 bases). The V end was cut by 7 bases, the J end by 0 bases, with 12 bases between. The V gene's germline CDR1 is MNHEY and CDR2 SVGAGI. The CDR3 runs 14 residues. The CDR3 loop reads CASMTDPMNTEAFF. The CDR3 DNA is TGTGCCAGCATGACAGACCCCATGAACACTGAAGCTTTCTTT.

The chain uses TRBV6-5 and TRBJ1-4; D not resolved. V lost 0 bases, J lost 8 bases, and 7 bases lay in between. The germline V gene has CDR1 MNHEY and CDR2 SVGAGI. The CDR3 has 13 amino acids. The CDR3 sequence is CASSYSTGEKLFF. As DNA, the CDR3 is TGTGCCAGCAGTTACTCGACTGGGGAAAAACTGTTTTTT.

The chain employs TRBV10-3 and TRBJ2-2, with 7 nucleotides matching TRBD2. This CDR3 is 16 amino acids long. Germline CDR1 reads ENHRY; CDR2 reads SYGVKD. The V gene end was trimmed by 3 bases and the J gene end by 5 bases; junction bases not matched to a gene: 9. The DNA of the CDR3 is TGTGCCATCAGTGACCTGGGGGGGGGAAGAACCGGGGAGCTGTTTTTT. Its protein is CAISDLGGGRTGELFF.

DNA of the CDR3: TGTGCCAGCAGCCCTAGGACTAGCGGGAGCCACGAGCAGTACTTC. It translates to CASSPRTSGSHEQYF. The rearrangement uses TRBV27 and TRBJ2-7, with 13 bases aligning to TRBD2. Germline CDR1 reads MNHEY; CDR2 reads SMNVEV (reference sequence). The CDR3 is made up of 15 amino acids. The trim removed 6 bases at V and 5 bases at J, leaving 7 bases unmatched.

CDR3 bases: TGTGCCAGCAGCCCGCGGGGACCACCCCTCCACTTT. This gives the protein CASSPRGPPLHF. The chain combines TRBV7-6 with TRBJ1-6; D is possibly TRBD1 (5 bases). Per the germline V gene, CDR1 is SGHVS and CDR2 is FNYEAQ. The CDR3 consists of 12 residues. V was trimmed by 5 bases and J by 11 bases, leaving 10 bases between them.

The CDR3 region has the DNA TGTGCCAGCTCACCGGGACAGATCTACGAGCAGTACTTC. As protein: CASSPGQIYEQYF. The chain recombines TRBV18 with TRBJ2-7; 7 nucleotides match TRBD1. Germline V gene sequence: CDR1 KGHSH, CDR2 LQKENI. J lost 3 bases, V lost 3 bases, and 2 bases had no gene match. This CDR3 is built from 13 residues.

This chain links TRBV6-5 with TRBJ2-7; a weak D match, TRBD2 (6 bases). CDR3 length: 14 amino acids. V was shortened by 5 bases and J by 3 bases, with 14 bases between the two germline ends. The germline V gene has CDR1 MNHEY and CDR2 SVGAGI. CDR3: CASSLQGGGYEQYF. The DNA for the CDR3 is TGTGCCAGCAGTCTTCAGGGAGGCGGCTACGAGCAGTACTTC.

The V call is TRBV25-1, the J call TRBJ1-2, with D possibly matching TRBD1 (6 bases). Germline V lookup: CDR1 MGHDK, CDR2 SYGVNS. The V gene lost 4 bases and the J gene lost 4 bases, with 16 bases spanning the gap. This CDR3 region has 15 residues. CDR3 region: CASSGEPGGGYGYTF. CDR3 coding DNA: TGTGCCAGCAGTGGCGAGCCGGGGGGCGGCTATGGCTACACCTTC.

The chain is built from TRBV27 and TRBJ2-1; TRBD2 matches at 13 bases. The length of the CDR3 is 18 residues. Unmatched junction bases numbered 18, after V lost 6 bases and J lost 10 bases. Germline V lookup: CDR1 MNHEY, CDR2 SMNVEV (reference sequence). CDR3 loop: CASSQRPPGLAGVSEQFF. CDR3 in DNA: TGTGCCAGCAGCCAAAGACCCCCAGGACTAGCGGGAGTATCGGAGCAGTTCTTC.

The rearrangement links TRBV27 to TRBJ2-5; 8 nucleotides match TRBD1. The V gene end was trimmed by 6 bases and the J gene end by 2 bases; junction bases not matched to a gene: 11. CDR1 and CDR2 (germline): MNHEY, SMNVEV (reference sequence). The CDR3 is made up of 16 amino acids. In DNA form, the CDR3 reads TGTGCCAGCAGCCGCAGGGGGCAGAGTGGGCAAGAGACCCAGTACTTC. Protein sequence: CASSRRGQSGQETQYF.

There are a few counts of this clone. J is TRBJ2-2 and V is TRBV7-7; D not resolved. The CDR3 totals 14 residues. The V gene's germline CDR1 is SSHAT and CDR2 FNYEAQ (reference sequence). Trimming took off 3 bases at V and 7 bases at J, with 12 bases between the two ends. CDR3 amino acids: CASSFGVQSGELFF. As DNA, the CDR3 is TGTGCCAGCAGCTTCGGCGTACAGAGCGGGGAGCTGTTTTTT.